The rows below give T cell receptor beta chains drawn from one sample of a study of cytomegalovirus exposure and HLA in healthy donors. The protocol was immunoSEQ multiplex PCR, while the TCRdb copy is restricted to in-frame clones and leaves out a portion. Of roughly 120,000 clones listed, approximately 61% are singletons. Source material: PBMCs. The receptors shown here come from a man aged 25-45 years in good health and CMV-seropositive. The CDR3 runs from the conserved cysteine through the conserved F or W. The D gene is left open where the match is weak. Part of the rows lack a size; the others show once, few, many or a class for expanded clones.

len: 14
j_gene: TRBJ1-4
abundance: NA
d_gene: TRBD1
v_gene: TRBV5-1
CDR3nt: TGCGCCAGCAGACACGGGACAGTCGGGGAAAAACTGTTTTTT
CDR3aa: CASRHGTVGEKLFF

len: 16
j_gene: TRBJ2-1
abundance: NA
d_gene: NA
v_gene: TRBV5-1
CDR3nt: TGCGCCAGCAGCCCGTCAGCGGCCTACTCCTACAATGAGCAGTTCTTC
CDR3aa: CASSPSAAYSYNEQFF

len: 16
j_gene: TRBJ1-6
abundance: NA
d_gene: TRBD1
v_gene: TRBV5-6
CDR3nt: TGTGCCAGCAGCTCAGCTGACAGGGGCCCCAATTCACCCCTCCACTTT
CDR3aa: CASSSADRGPNSPLHF

len: 14
j_gene: TRBJ2-4
abundance: NA
d_gene: TRBD1
v_gene: TRBV5-6
CDR3nt: TGTGCCAGCACCCGGACAGGAAGGGAAAACATTCAGTACTTC
CDR3aa: CASTRTGRENIQYF

len: 12
j_gene: TRBJ2-7
abundance: once
d_gene: NA
v_gene: TRBV29-1
CDR3nt: TGCAGCGTTGGTCGGGGAGGATACGAGCAGTACTTC
CDR3aa: CSVGRGGYEQYF

len: 18
j_gene: TRBJ2-7
abundance: NA
d_gene: NA
v_gene: TRBV2
CDR3nt: TGTGCCAGCATCTCGCAAGGGGAGACTAGTTTTTTCTTCTACGAGCAGTACTTC
CDR3aa: CASISQGETSFFFYEQYF

len: 13
j_gene: TRBJ2-3
abundance: NA
d_gene: NA
v_gene: TRBV29-1
CDR3nt: TGCAGCGTTGAAGGACTTAGCGGAGCCGGGGAGTATTTT
CDR3aa: CSVEGLSGAGEYF

len: 16
j_gene: TRBJ2-7
abundance: NA
d_gene: TRBD1
v_gene: TRBV6-1
CDR3nt: TGTGCCAGCAGTGAATGGGACAGGGAGGGGTCTCACGAGCAGTACTTC
CDR3aa: CASSEWDREGSHEQYF

len: 14
j_gene: TRBJ1-1
abundance: few
d_gene: NA
v_gene: TRBV16
CDR3nt: TGTGCCAGCAGCCAAAAGCGACCGGCCACTGAAGCTTTCTTT
CDR3aa: CASSQKRPATEAFF

len: 13
j_gene: TRBJ2-7
abundance: NA
d_gene: TRBD2
v_gene: TRBV27
CDR3nt: TGTGCCAGCAGTTCTCTCCGAGCGGGGGAGCAGTACTTC
CDR3aa: CASSSLRAGEQYF

len: 14
j_gene: TRBJ2-1
abundance: few
d_gene: TRBD2
v_gene: TRBV10-3
CDR3nt: TGTGCCATCAATCTGGCGGGAGAGGAAAATGAGCAGTTCTTC
CDR3aa: CAINLAGEENEQFF

len: 15
j_gene: TRBJ1-1
abundance: NA
d_gene: NA
v_gene: TRBV11-2
CDR3nt: TGTGCCAGCAGCCGTCGCAGGGGAATCGGCACTGAAGCTTTCTTT
CDR3aa: CASSRRRGIGTEAFF

len: 15
j_gene: TRBJ1-3
abundance: few
d_gene: TRBD1
v_gene: TRBV5-1
CDR3nt: TGCGCCAGCAGCACGGGGACAGCGGCGGGAAACACCATATATTTT
CDR3aa: CASSTGTAAGNTIYF

len: 12
j_gene: TRBJ2-5
abundance: NA
d_gene: TRBD1
v_gene: TRBV7-2
CDR3nt: TGTGCCAGCAGCCTCGTAGGGACAGCGCAGTACTTC
CDR3aa: CASSLVGTAQYF

len: 14
j_gene: TRBJ1-2
abundance: NA
d_gene: NA
v_gene: TRBV29-1
CDR3nt: TGCAGCGTTGACCCGGAGTACACCGGTGGTGGCTACACCTTC
CDR3aa: CSVDPEYTGGGYTF

len: 14
j_gene: TRBJ1-3
abundance: NA
d_gene: NA
v_gene: TRBV10-3
CDR3nt: TGTGCCATCAGTCACAGGGAGTTCGAAAACACCATATATTTT
CDR3aa: CAISHREFENTIYF

len: 16
j_gene: TRBJ1-5
abundance: few
d_gene: NA
v_gene: TRBV1
CDR3nt: TGCACCAGCCGAAAAACACAGGGGGATAGCAATCAGCCCCAGCATTTT
CDR3aa: CTSRKTQGDSNQPQHF

len: 14
j_gene: TRBJ2-7
abundance: few
d_gene: TRBD1
v_gene: TRBV25-1
CDR3nt: TGTGCCAGCAGTGACGGGACAGGTTCCTACGAGCAGTACTTC
CDR3aa: CASSDGTGSYEQYF

len: 15
j_gene: TRBJ2-2
abundance: NA
d_gene: TRBD2
v_gene: TRBV19
CDR3nt: TGTGCCTCCTGGGACCTAGCGGTAAACACCGGGGAGCTGTTTTTT
CDR3aa: CASWDLAVNTGELFF

len: 15
j_gene: TRBJ2-7
abundance: NA
d_gene: TRBD2
v_gene: TRBV2
CDR3nt: TGTGCCAGCCTTTGGACTAGCGGCGTACCGTACGAGCAGTACTTC
CDR3aa: CASLWTSGVPYEQYF

len: 12
j_gene: TRBJ2-7
abundance: NA
d_gene: TRBD2
v_gene: TRBV2
CDR3nt: TGTGCCAGCGAGCGGGGGGCCTACGAGCAGTACTTC
CDR3aa: CASERGAYEQYF

len: 15
j_gene: TRBJ2-3
abundance: few
d_gene: NA
v_gene: TRBV15
CDR3nt: TGTGCCACCAGCGTGATGGCGGGGGCCCCAGATACGCAGTATTTT
CDR3aa: CATSVMAGAPDTQYF

len: 14
j_gene: TRBJ2-1
abundance: NA
d_gene: TRBD2
v_gene: TRBV4-1
CDR3nt: TGCGCCAGCAGCCGGACTAGCGGGAGATATGAGCAGTTCTTC
CDR3aa: CASSRTSGRYEQFF

len: 13
j_gene: TRBJ2-1
abundance: NA
d_gene: NA
v_gene: TRBV18
CDR3nt: TGTGCCAGCTCACCCAGAAGAGAGGATGAGCAGTTCTTC
CDR3aa: CASSPRREDEQFF

len: 16
j_gene: TRBJ2-1
abundance: NA
d_gene: NA
v_gene: TRBV2
CDR3nt: TGTGCCAGCAGTGGACCAGCGTCCCCCCCCTACAATGAGCAGTTCTTC
CDR3aa: CASSGPASPPYNEQFF

len: 15
j_gene: TRBJ1-2
abundance: NA
d_gene: TRBD1
v_gene: TRBV28
CDR3nt: TGTGCCAGCAGTTTATTATACGAGGGGGCCGGTGGCTACACCTTC
CDR3aa: CASSLLYEGAGGYTF

len: 14
j_gene: TRBJ1-2
abundance: NA
d_gene: TRBD1
v_gene: TRBV29-1
CDR3nt: TGCAGCGTTGAAAGCGGGACAGGGAACTATGGCTACACCTTC
CDR3aa: CSVESGTGNYGYTF

len: 15
j_gene: TRBJ2-5
abundance: NA
d_gene: TRBD2
v_gene: TRBV13
CDR3nt: TGTGCCAGCAGCTTAAGGCTAGCGGGAGGATCCCATCAGTACTTC
CDR3aa: CASSLRLAGGSHQYF

len: 13
j_gene: TRBJ1-1
abundance: NA
d_gene: NA
v_gene: TRBV29-1
CDR3nt: TGCAGCGTTGACGCAGGGTCAGGCACTGAAGCTTTCTTT
CDR3aa: CSVDAGSGTEAFF

len: 17
j_gene: TRBJ2-4
abundance: NA
d_gene: NA
v_gene: TRBV5-6
CDR3nt: TGTGCCAGCAGCTGGGTTAGACAGGATCTAGCCAAAAACATTCAGTACTTC
CDR3aa: CASSWVRQDLAKNIQYF

len: 15
j_gene: TRBJ2-1
abundance: NA
d_gene: NA
v_gene: TRBV5-4
CDR3nt: TGTGCCAGCAGCTTTTATATATCCTCAGGGGATGAGCAGTTCTTC
CDR3aa: CASSFYISSGDEQFF

len: 16
j_gene: TRBJ2-5
abundance: NA
d_gene: TRBD1
v_gene: TRBV23-1
CDR3nt: TGCGCCAGCAGTCAAGACAGGGGCCCTTGCAGTGAGACCCAGTACTTC
CDR3aa: CASSQDRGPCSETQYF